The next 8 T cell receptor beta chains were all read from a single sample in a study of neurological immune-mediated disorders. TCRdb recomputed calls from the 5' RACE reads with MiXCR, one row per CDR3 protein. This sample has about 87,000 distinct CDR3 sequences, with approximately 3.5% found just once. Sequencing input: PBMCs. All receptors come from a woman in her 50s with multiple sclerosis.

This clonotype was detected many times. This chain links TRBV2 with TRBJ2-3; TRBD2 aligns across 8 bases. CDR1 SNHLY and CDR2 FYNNEI come from the germline V gene. CDR3 length: 17 amino acids. The trim removed 1 base at V and 2 bases at J, leaving 8 bases unmatched. The CDR3 region is CASSEVGSGAYTDTQYF. CDR3 coding DNA: TGTGCCAGCAGTGAAGTGGGTAGCGGGGCTTACACAGATACGCAGTATTTT.

This clonotype has at least ten counts. The chain combines TRBV27 with TRBJ2-1; a possible D gene is TRBD1 (5 bases). The germline CDR1 and CDR2 sequences are MNHEY and SMNVEV (reference sequence). The CDR3 is 16 residues long. The V gene lost 6 bases and the J gene lost 0 bases, with 15 bases spanning the gap. CDR3 region: CASRRAQVFSYNEQFF. CDR3 bases: TGTGCCAGCAGACGCGCACAGGTATTCTCCTACAATGAGCAGTTCTTC.

This clonotype showed up many times. The V call is TRBV12-3 or TRBV12-4, the J call TRBJ2-3, with D perhaps matching TRBD1 or TRBD2 (5 bases each). The CDR3 contains 13 residues. V was pared by 6 bases and J by 1 base, with 8 bases between. The CDR3 spells CASRLGGTDTQYF. CDR3 in DNA: TGTGCCAGCAGACTAGGGGGCACAGATACGCAGTATTTT.

This clonotype has at least ten counts. The chain is built from TRBV20-1 and TRBJ2-7, with D tentatively TRBD1 (6 bases). Trimming pared 6 bases from V and 7 bases from J, leaving 19 bases between. This CDR3 comprises 13 residues. Germline V CDR1 and CDR2: DFQATT, SNEGSKA (reference sequence). CDR3 loop: CSAQEQGNGEQYF. The CDR3 nucleotides are TGCAGTGCGCAAGAACAGGGTAATGGGGAGCAGTACTTC.

In this sample, this clonotype turned up many times. V gene TRBV5-5 combines with J gene TRBJ1-5; 9 bases fit TRBD1. The CDR3 sequence is 15 residues long. CDR1 SGHKS and CDR2 YYEKEE come from the germline V gene (reference sequence). V was pared by 3 bases and J by 5 bases, with 6 bases of the junction left unmatched. The CDR3 DNA reads as TGTGCCAGCAGCTCGGGACAGGGCCCCCATCAGCCCCAGCATTTT. The encoded protein is CASSSGQGPHQPQHF. Looking up the rest from reference TRBV5-5 and TRBJ1-5 gives the full variable domain: DAGVTQSPTHLIKTRGQQVTLRCSPISGHKSVSWYQQVLGQGPQFIFQYYEKEERGRGNFPDRFSARQFPNYSSELNVNALLLGDSALYLCASSSGQGPHQPQHFGDGTRLSIL.

This clonotype was counted many times. The chain couples TRBV20-1 to TRBJ1-5; possibly TRBD1 for D (6 bases). Germline-derived CDR1 and CDR2 are DFQATT and SNEGSKA (reference sequence). Trimming took off 7 bases at V and 4 bases at J, with 20 bases between the two ends. The CDR3 length is 15 residues. CDR3 in amino acids: CSVPGTRSGNQPQHF. The DNA of the CDR3 is TGCAGTGTCCCCGGGACACGAAGTGGGAATCAGCCCCAGCATTTT.

This clonotype was seen ten or more times. The rearrangement uses TRBV2 and TRBJ2-1, with D hard to call. Trimming removed 2 bases at V and 3 bases at J, with 17 bases between. The CDR3 has 17 amino acids. Germline-derived CDR1 and CDR2 are SNHLY and FYNNEI. The CDR3 nucleotides read TGTGCCAGCAGTGAACGTTATCCCTGGTCGGTCTACAATGAGCAGTTCTTC. Translated: CASSERYPWSVYNEQFF.

This clonotype was observed many times. The V and J genes are TRBV5-5 and TRBJ1-6; D remains ambiguous. The V gene lost 0 bases and the J gene lost 15 bases, with 10 bases spanning the gap. The CDR3 length is 12 residues. The germline gives CDR1 SGHKS, CDR2 YYEKEE (reference sequence). CDR3 nucleotides: TGTGCCAGCAGCTTGGACCTGCTTGTCCTCCACTTT. Encoded protein: CASSLDLLVLHF.